The 24 T cell receptor beta chains below come from one sample, sequenced in a study of early T cells in non-severe SARS-CoV-2 infection. MiXCR, run by TCRdb on the 5' RACE reads, gives a single entry per CDR3 protein. The table lists tens of thousands of distinct CDR3 sequences, 8.5% to 12% of them singletons. What was sequenced was whole blood. Receptor source: an adult who was a healthcare worker with PCR-confirmed SARS-CoV-2 infection or an uninfected control (not recorded which).

Ten or more counts support this clonotype. This chain joins TRBV4-2 and TRBJ2-1; no reliable D call. Looked up from germline, CDR1 is LGHNA and CDR2 is YNFKEQ. The CDR3 totals 15 residues. The V end lost 0 bases, the J end lost 0 bases, and 6 bases lay between the germline ends. The CDR3 DNA reads as TGTGCCAGCAGCCAAGAAAGGACCTCCTACAATGAGCAGTTCTTC. Protein sequence: CASSQERTSYNEQFF.

The genes are TRBV29-1 and TRBJ1-1; D gene uncertain. CDR3 length: 12 residues. From germline, CDR1 is SQVTM and CDR2 ANQGSEA. V was clipped by 7 bases and J by 3 bases, with 12 bases between them. The CDR3 bases are TGCAGCGCAGGAAAGGGTGACACTGAAGCTTTCTTT. Translating it yields CSAGKGDTEAFF.

This clonotype was seen a handful of times. The chain employs TRBV6-2 or TRBV6-3 and TRBJ1-5; D ambiguous. Germline V gene lookup returns CDR1 MNHEY and CDR2 SVGEGT. The V gene lost 6 bases and the J gene lost 6 bases, with 9 bases spanning the gap. The CDR3 contains 12 residues. The CDR3 reads CASSYKAQPQHF. The CDR3 nucleotides read TGTGCCAGCAGCTACAAGGCTCAGCCCCAGCATTTT.

This clonotype was counted at least ten times. The V gene is TRBV5-6, the J gene TRBJ2-7; the match to TRBD1 covers 9 bases. Germline V gene sequence: CDR1 SGHDT, CDR2 YYEEEE. The V gene end was trimmed by 3 bases and the J gene end by 10 bases; junction bases not matched to a gene: 11. CDR3 length: 14 residues. CDR3 protein: CASSSPGQGADQYF. The CDR3 DNA reads TGTGCCAGCAGCTCTCCGGGACAGGGAGCGGATCAGTACTTC.

This clonotype was picked up a small number of times. The V and J genes are TRBV12-3 or TRBV12-4 and TRBJ2-4; maybe TRBD2 (6 bases). The V and J ends lost 5 bases and 0 bases respectively, with 14 bases between them. This CDR3 is built from 16 residues. The CDR3, as DNA: TGTGCCAGCAGTCGCCCGGGGGTGGAAGCCAAAAACATTCAGTACTTC. Residues: CASSRPGVEAKNIQYF.

Many counts were recorded for this clonotype. The chain uses TRBV4-1 and TRBJ2-1, with TRBD2 as a possible D gene (5 bases). CDR3 length: 16 residues. Trimming took 0 bases from V and 5 from J, leaving 14 bases between them. Per germline, CDR1 MGHRA and CDR2 YSYEKL. CDR3 in DNA: TGCGCCAGCAGCCAAGATCTTACTGGAGGTCACAATGAGCAGTTCTTC. Translated: CASSQDLTGGHNEQFF.

V is TRBV10-3 and J is TRBJ2-4, with 7 bases aligning to TRBD2. After removal of 3 bases from V and 1 base from J, the junction contained 6 bases not matched to a gene. The CDR3 totals 16 residues. Germline CDR1 reads ENHRY; CDR2 reads SYGVKD. The CDR3 sequence: CAISEGPAGAKNIQYF. CDR3 nucleotides: TGTGCCATCAGTGAAGGACCAGCGGGGGCCAAAAACATTCAGTACTTC.

This clonotype was seen repeatedly, ten times or more. The chain links TRBV4-2 to TRBJ1-1; no clear D. The germline V gene encodes CDR1 LGHNA and CDR2 YNFKEQ. V lost 0 bases and J lost 6, with 8 bases in between. This CDR3 is built from 13 residues. CDR3 region: CASSQDRRSEAFF. In DNA, the CDR3 is TGTGCCAGCAGCCAAGATAGAAGGTCTGAAGCTTTCTTT.

This clonotype appeared many times. V usage is TRBV6-6 and J usage is TRBJ1-6, with a tentative D call TRBD1 (6 bases). V dropped 6 bases and J dropped 3 bases, with 9 bases sitting between them. There are 14 residues in the CDR3. CDR1 and CDR2 (germline): MNHNY, SVGAGI (reference sequence). Written as DNA, the CDR3 is TGTGCCAGCAGCCAGGACAGCTATAATTCACCCCTCCACTTT. As protein: CASSQDSYNSPLHF.

V is TRBV5-1 and J is TRBJ1-1, with unresolved D. V shed 4 bases and J shed 6 bases, with 13 bases lying between them. The CDR3 has 13 amino acids. The germline V gene encodes CDR1 SGHRS and CDR2 YFSETQ. This CDR3 is CASSEGGIPEAFF. CDR3 DNA sequence: TGCGCCAGCAGCGAAGGAGGGATCCCTGAAGCTTTCTTT.

The V call is TRBV20-1, the J call TRBJ2-1; 11 bases line up with TRBD2. The junction had 14 bases not matched to a gene; V was cut back by 1 base and J by 0 bases. Germline values: CDR1 DFQATT, CDR2 SNEGSKA (reference sequence). The length of the CDR3 is 20 residues. The CDR3 here is CSARADWGTSGTSSYNEQFF. CDR3 DNA sequence: TGCAGTGCTAGAGCTGACTGGGGGACTAGCGGTACGAGCTCCTACAATGAGCAGTTCTTC.

This clonotype has at least ten counts. V usage is TRBV29-1 and J usage is TRBJ2-1; D is unresolved. V lost 0 bases to trimming and J lost 0 bases, with 3 bases between them. The CDR3 contains 13 residues. From germline, CDR1 is SQVTM and CDR2 ANQGSEA. Here the CDR3 reads CSVEDSSYNEQFF. The CDR3 DNA is TGCAGCGTTGAAGATTCCTCCTACAATGAGCAGTTCTTC.

The count of this clonotype is one. This chain uses TRBV6-2 or TRBV6-3 with TRBJ2-7; D may be TRBD2 (5 bases). Between the trimmed V and J ends, which lost 2 bases and 6 bases, there was a span of 11 bases. CDR3 length: 13 amino acids. The V gene's germline CDR1 is MNHEY and CDR2 SVGEGT. CDR3 coding DNA: TGTGCCAGCAGTTACCGGCAGGCGGGCGAGCAGTACTTC. This codes for CASSYRQAGEQYF.

This clonotype was seen many times. The V gene is TRBV7-3, the J gene TRBJ2-2, with 9 nucleotides matching TRBD1. V lost 0 bases, J lost 5 bases, and 1 base stayed unmatched. The V gene's germline CDR1 is SGHTA and CDR2 FQGTGA. This CDR3 region has 15 residues. Here the CDR3 DNA reads TGTGCCAGCAGCTTAACCGGGACAGGGACCGGGGAGCTGTTTTTT. This gives the protein CASSLTGTGTGELFF.

This clonotype occurred a few times. This chain joins TRBV4-2 and TRBJ1-2, with 10 bases identical to TRBD1. V lost 3 bases, J lost 8 bases, and 6 bases stayed unmatched. There are 14 residues in the CDR3. The germline CDR1 and CDR2 sequences are LGHNA and YNFKEQ. The CDR3 loop reads CASSQVGQGYGYTF. CDR3 nucleotide sequence: TGTGCCAGCAGCCAGGTGGGACAGGGGTACGGCTACACCTTC.

This clonotype was seen a handful of times. The rearrangement joins TRBV24-1 to TRBJ2-3, with TRBD2 matching 13 bases. This CDR3 contains 19 residues. Germline lookup yields CDR1 KGHDR and CDR2 SFDVKD. V lost 4 bases to trimming and J lost 6 bases; unmatched junction nucleotides: 15. The CDR3 DNA reads as TGTGCCACCAGTGACCCCCGGACTAGCGGGAGCGGGGCACCTGATACGCAGTATTTT. It codes for CATSDPRTSGSGAPDTQYF.

This clonotype was detected many times. V is TRBV7-6 and J is TRBJ2-2; TRBD2 agrees at 12 bases. Unmatched junction bases numbered 10, after V lost 1 base and J lost 4 bases. The V gene's germline CDR1 is SGHVS and CDR2 FNYEAQ. The CDR3 extends over 19 amino acids. CDR3 protein: CASSLVPSGGAGVTGELFF. In DNA, the CDR3 is TGTGCCAGCAGCTTAGTCCCTAGCGGGGGGGCCGGAGTCACCGGGGAGCTGTTTTTT.

This clonotype was detected only a few times. The chain couples TRBV6-5 to TRBJ2-2; 7 bases are shared with TRBD1. V dropped 5 bases and J dropped 4; count of bases not matched to a gene: 4. Per germline, CDR1 MNHEY and CDR2 SVGAGI. The CDR3 covers 14 residues. CDR3 sequence: CASSRQGLTGELFF. In nucleotides, the CDR3 is TGTGCCAGCAGTCGACAGGGCCTCACCGGGGAGCTGTTTTTT.

This clonotype was counted ten times or more. The V call is TRBV28, the J call TRBJ2-5, with TRBD2 identical over 7 bases. V dropped 4 bases and J dropped 1; count of bases not matched to a gene: 12. Germline V gene sequence: CDR1 MDHEN, CDR2 SYDVKM. CDR3 length equals 17 residues. The CDR3 DNA follows: TGTGCCAGCAGTTCCATACTACTAGCGAACACCCAAGAGACCCAGTACTTC. Its translation is CASSSILLANTQETQYF.

The genes are TRBV7-9 and TRBJ2-5, with a weak D call TRBD2 (5 bases). The CDR3 is made up of 17 amino acids. Between the trimmed V and J ends, which lost 5 bases and 2 bases, there was a span of 21 bases. CDR1 is SEHNR and CDR2 is FQNEAQ in the germline V gene (reference sequence). The CDR3 sequence: CASSPPTPRARQETQYF. CDR3 bases: TGTGCCAGCAGCCCCCCAACACCGCGGGCGCGGCAAGAGACCCAGTACTTC.

The chain links TRBV28 to TRBJ2-7, with D possibly matching TRBD1 (5 bases). The CDR3 is made up of 14 amino acids. Germline lookup yields CDR1 MDHEN and CDR2 SYDVKM. V gave up 3 bases and J gave up 3 bases, with 12 bases separating them. The CDR3 coding sequence is TGTGCCAGCAGTTTCGGGCAGGGAAACTACGAGCAGTACTTC. It codes for CASSFGQGNYEQYF.

The gene calls are TRBV6-2 or TRBV6-3 and TRBJ2-1; TRBD2 might be the D (5 bases). The CDR3 loop spans 12 amino acids. CDR1 MNHEY and CDR2 SVGEGT come from the germline V gene. V was clipped by 4 bases and J by 12 bases, with 13 bases between them. CDR3 DNA: TGTGCCAGCAGTTCCTATCTAGCAAGGCAGTTCTTC. This gives the protein CASSSYLARQFF.

This clonotype has only a few counts. The V gene is TRBV18, the J gene TRBJ1-2; no clear D gene. The CDR3 covers 13 residues. Per germline, CDR1 KGHSH and CDR2 LQKENI. V was clipped by 5 bases and J by 0 bases, with 7 bases between them. For the CDR3, the DNA is TGTGCCAGCTCAGACGGACCTAACTATGGCTACACCTTC. Its translation: CASSDGPNYGYTF.

The chain is built from TRBV10-3 and TRBJ2-3, with D possibly matching TRBD2 (5 bases). Germline V lookup: CDR1 ENHRY, CDR2 SYGVKD. The V gene lost 3 bases and the J gene lost 4 bases, with 5 bases spanning the gap. The CDR3 is made up of 12 amino acids. CDR3 nucleotide sequence: TGTGCCATCAGTGACGGGGCAGATACGCAGTATTTT. This sequence encodes CAISDGADTQYF.